In its sample, the clone carrying this T cell receptor (beta chain) was seen once. The antigen remains unidentified. TCRdb re-analyzed the PCR reads through MiXCR. This table holds just over 8,000 clones, roughly a quarter found once. No patient had received any treatment before thyroid surgery. The sample originates from a study of metastatic and nonmetastatic thyroid tumors. Study-wide results and limits: Patients with malignant thyroid tumors reportedly had significantly higher TCR beta diversity than those with benign nodules, in blood and tumor.

Germline V gene data show CDR1 as LGHDT and CDR2 as YNNKEL (reference sequence). Deletions cut 4 bases from V and 2 bases from J, with 15 bases between. The CDR3 is made up of 15 amino acids. J is TRBJ2-7 and V is TRBV3-1; no reliable D call. Sequencing was done on a sample of tumor tissue. The receptor was derived from a female donor with papillary thyroid cancer or a benign thyroid nodule (not recorded which). Some clones in this sample may be carry-over from other donors' samples. CDR3 DNA: TGTGCCAGCAGCCCCCCCGTCGGGCCGACCTACGAGCAGTACTTC. This gives the protein CASSPPVGPTYEQYF.